By its share, the clone carrying this T cell receptor beta chain is medium-sized. Its specificity is not known. These data originate in a study of cytomegalovirus exposure and HLA in healthy donors. Broader study findings: It emerged from a later analysis that several of the most significant clusters appeared to be linked to common viral pathogens. In a later analysis, productive TCRs from donors in an Asian-associated ancestry cluster reportedly carried fewer N-insertions than the cohort mean. Reports credit the classifier with highly specific, highly sensitive diagnosis of cytomegalovirus status.

The PCR had 60 Vbeta and 13 Jbeta primers. Libraries were prepared by immunoSEQ multiplex PCR; TCRdb keeps only in-frame clonotypes and omits some of them. The sample records under 200,000 clones, approximately 88% being singletons. Trimming took 2 bases from V and 5 from J; bases not matched to a gene: 7. CDR1 MNHNS and CDR2 SASEGT come from the germline V gene. The length of the CDR3 is 15 residues. The chain employs TRBV6-1 and TRBJ1-1, with TRBD1 matching 8 bases. The TCR sequence derives from a man under 40 in good health and CMV-seronegative. The source material was PBMCs. CDR3 in amino acids: CASSESTGVVTEAFF. Written as DNA, the CDR3 is TGTGCCAGCAGTGAATCGACAGGGGTGGTGACTGAAGCTTTCTTT.